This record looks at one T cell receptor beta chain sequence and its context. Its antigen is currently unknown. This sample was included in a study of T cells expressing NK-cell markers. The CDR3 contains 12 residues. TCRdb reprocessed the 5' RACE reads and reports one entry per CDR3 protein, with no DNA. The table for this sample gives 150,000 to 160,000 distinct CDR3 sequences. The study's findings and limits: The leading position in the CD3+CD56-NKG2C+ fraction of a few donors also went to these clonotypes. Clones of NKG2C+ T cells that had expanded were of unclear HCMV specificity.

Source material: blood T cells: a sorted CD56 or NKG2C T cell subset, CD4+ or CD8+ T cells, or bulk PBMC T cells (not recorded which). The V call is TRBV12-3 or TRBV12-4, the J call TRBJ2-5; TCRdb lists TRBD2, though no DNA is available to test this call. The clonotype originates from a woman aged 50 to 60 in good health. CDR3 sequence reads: CASRAHSETQYF.